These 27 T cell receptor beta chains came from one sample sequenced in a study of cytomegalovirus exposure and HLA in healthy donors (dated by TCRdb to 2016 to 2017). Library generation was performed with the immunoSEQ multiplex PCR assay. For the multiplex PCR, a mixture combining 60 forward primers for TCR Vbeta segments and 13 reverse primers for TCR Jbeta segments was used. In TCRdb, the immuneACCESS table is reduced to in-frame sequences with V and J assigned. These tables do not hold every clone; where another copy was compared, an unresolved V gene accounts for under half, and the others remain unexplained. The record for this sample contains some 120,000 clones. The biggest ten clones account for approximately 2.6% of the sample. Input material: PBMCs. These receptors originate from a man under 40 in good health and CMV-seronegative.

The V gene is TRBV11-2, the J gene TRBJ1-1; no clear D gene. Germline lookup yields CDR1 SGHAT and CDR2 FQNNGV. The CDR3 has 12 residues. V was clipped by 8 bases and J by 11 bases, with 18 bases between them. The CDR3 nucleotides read TGTGCCAGCGGTATTAGGCTTAGCGGGGCTTTCTTT. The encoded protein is CASGIRLSGAFF.

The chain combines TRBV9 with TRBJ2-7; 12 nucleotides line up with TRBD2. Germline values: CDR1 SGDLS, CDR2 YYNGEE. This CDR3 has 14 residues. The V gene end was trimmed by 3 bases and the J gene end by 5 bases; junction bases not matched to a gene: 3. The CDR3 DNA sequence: TGTGCCAGCAGCGCGCTAGCGGGAGGGGACGAGCAGTACTTC. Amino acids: CASSALAGGDEQYF.

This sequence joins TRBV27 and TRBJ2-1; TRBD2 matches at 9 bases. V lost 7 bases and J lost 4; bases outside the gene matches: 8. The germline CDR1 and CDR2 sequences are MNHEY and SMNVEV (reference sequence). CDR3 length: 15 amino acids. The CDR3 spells CASTPGREGYNEQFF. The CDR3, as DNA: TGTGCCAGCACCCCTGGGCGGGAGGGTTACAATGAGCAGTTCTTC.

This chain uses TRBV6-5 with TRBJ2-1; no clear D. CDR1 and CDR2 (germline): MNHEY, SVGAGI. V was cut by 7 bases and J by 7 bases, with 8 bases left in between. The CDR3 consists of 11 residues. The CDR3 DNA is TGTGCCAGCACCGGGTATAATGAGCAGTTCTTC. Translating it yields CASTGYNEQFF.

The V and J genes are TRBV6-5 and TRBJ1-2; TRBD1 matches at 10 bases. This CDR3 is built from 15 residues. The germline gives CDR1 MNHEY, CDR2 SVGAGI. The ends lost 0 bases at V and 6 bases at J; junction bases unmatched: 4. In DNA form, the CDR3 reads TGTGCCAGCAGTTACTCCCGACAGGGGGCCGATGGCTACACCTTC. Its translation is CASSYSRQGADGYTF.

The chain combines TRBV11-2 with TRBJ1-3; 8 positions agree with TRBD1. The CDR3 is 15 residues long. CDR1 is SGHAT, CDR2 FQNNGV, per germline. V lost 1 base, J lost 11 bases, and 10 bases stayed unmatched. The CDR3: CASSLGWTGTSAIYF. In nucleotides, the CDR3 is TGTGCCAGCAGCTTAGGTTGGACAGGGACATCGGCCATATATTTT.

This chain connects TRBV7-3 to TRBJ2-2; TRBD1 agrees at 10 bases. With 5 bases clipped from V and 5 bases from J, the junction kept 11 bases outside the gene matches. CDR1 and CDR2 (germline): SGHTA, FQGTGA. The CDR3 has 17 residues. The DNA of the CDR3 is TGTGCCAGCAGCACAACCGGACAGGGGGATGGGACCGGGGAGCTGTTTTTT. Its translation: CASSTTGQGDGTGELFF.

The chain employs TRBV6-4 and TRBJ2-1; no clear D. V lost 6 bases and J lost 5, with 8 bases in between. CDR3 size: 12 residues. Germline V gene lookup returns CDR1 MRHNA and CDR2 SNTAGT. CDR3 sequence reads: CASRSKNNEQFF. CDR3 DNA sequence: TGTGCCAGCAGGAGCAAGAACAATGAGCAGTTCTTC.

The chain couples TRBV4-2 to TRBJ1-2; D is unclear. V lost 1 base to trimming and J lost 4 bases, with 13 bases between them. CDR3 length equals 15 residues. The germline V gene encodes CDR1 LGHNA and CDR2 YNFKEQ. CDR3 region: CASSQGLGEAYGYTF. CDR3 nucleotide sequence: TGTGCCAGCAGCCAAGGGCTCGGAGAGGCCTATGGCTACACCTTC.

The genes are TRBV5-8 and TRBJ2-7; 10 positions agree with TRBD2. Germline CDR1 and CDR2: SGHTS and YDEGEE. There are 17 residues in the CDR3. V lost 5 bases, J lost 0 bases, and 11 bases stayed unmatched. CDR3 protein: CASSNIFSGRFSYEQYF. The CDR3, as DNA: TGTGCCAGCAGTAACATATTTAGCGGGAGGTTCTCCTACGAGCAGTACTTC.

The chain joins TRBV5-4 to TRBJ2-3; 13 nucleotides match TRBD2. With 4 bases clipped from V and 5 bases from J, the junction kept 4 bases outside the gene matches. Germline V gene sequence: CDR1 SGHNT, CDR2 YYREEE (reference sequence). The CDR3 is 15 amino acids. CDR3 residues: CASSRTSGSGDTQYF. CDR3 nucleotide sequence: TGTGCCAGCAGCCGGACTAGCGGGAGCGGAGATACGCAGTATTTT.

The CDR3 reads CASSTGGRFRQPQHF. DNA of the CDR3: TGTGCCAGCAGTACAGGGGGGCGATTTCGCCAGCCCCAGCATTTT. The chain links TRBV2 to TRBJ1-5; 8 bases map to TRBD1. The CDR3 length is 15 residues. Per the germline V gene, CDR1 is SNHLY and CDR2 is FYNNEI. V trimming: 5 bases; J trimming: 7 bases; junction bases outside the gene matches: 10.

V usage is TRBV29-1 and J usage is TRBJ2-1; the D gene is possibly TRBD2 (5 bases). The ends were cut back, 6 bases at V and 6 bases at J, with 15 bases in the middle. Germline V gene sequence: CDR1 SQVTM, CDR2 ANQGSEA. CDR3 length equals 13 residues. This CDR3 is CSVLIEGPNEQFF. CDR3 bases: TGCAGCGTCCTCATTGAGGGTCCCAATGAGCAGTTCTTC.

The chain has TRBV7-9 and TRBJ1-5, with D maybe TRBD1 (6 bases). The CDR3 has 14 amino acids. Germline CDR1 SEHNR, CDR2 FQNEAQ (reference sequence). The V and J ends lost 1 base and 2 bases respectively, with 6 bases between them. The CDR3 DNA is TGTGCCAGCAGCTTAGACAGGGGCAATCAGCCCCAGCATTTT. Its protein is CASSLDRGNQPQHF.

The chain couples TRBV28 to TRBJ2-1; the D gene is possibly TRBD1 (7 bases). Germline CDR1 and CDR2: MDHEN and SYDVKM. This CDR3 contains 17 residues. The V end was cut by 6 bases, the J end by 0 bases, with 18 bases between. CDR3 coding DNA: TGTGCCAGCAGCCAAGGGGGCGGGGTCAGCTCCTACAATGAGCAGTTCTTC. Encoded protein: CASSQGGGVSSYNEQFF. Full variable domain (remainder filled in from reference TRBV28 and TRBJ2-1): DVKVTQSSRYLVKRTGEKVFLECVQDMDHENMFWYRQDPGLGLRLIYFSYDVKMKEKGDIPEGYSVSREKKERFSLILESASTNQTSMYLCASSQGGGVSSYNEQFFGPGTRLTVL.

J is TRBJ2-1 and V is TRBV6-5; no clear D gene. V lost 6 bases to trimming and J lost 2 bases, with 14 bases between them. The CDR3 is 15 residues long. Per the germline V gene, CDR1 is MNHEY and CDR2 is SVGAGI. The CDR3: CASSNTHATYNEQFF. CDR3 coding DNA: TGTGCCAGCAGCAACACCCACGCAACCTACAATGAGCAGTTCTTC.

The CDR3 protein is CATSSQVQETQYF. CDR3 in DNA: TGTGCCACCAGCAGTCAGGTTCAAGAGACCCAGTACTTC. The chain is built from TRBV15 and TRBJ2-5; D remains unclear. With 3 bases removed from V and 2 bases from J, the gap between germline ends came to 7 bases. There are 13 residues in the CDR3. Germline loops: CDR1 LNHNV, CDR2 YYDKDF (reference sequence). Based on the CDR3 plus reference TRBV15 and TRBJ2-5, the full variable domain is DAMVIQNPRYQVTQFGKPVTLSCSQTLNHNVMYWYQQKSSQAPKLLFHYYDKDFNNEADTPDNFQSRRPNTSFCFLDIRSPGLGDTAMYLCATSSQVQETQYFGPGTRLLVL.

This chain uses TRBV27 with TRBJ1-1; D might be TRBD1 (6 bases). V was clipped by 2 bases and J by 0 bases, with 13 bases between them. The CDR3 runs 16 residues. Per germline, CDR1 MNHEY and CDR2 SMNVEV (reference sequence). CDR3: CASSLSGGPVNTEAFF. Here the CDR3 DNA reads TGTGCCAGCAGTTTAAGCGGGGGGCCTGTGAACACTGAAGCTTTCTTT.

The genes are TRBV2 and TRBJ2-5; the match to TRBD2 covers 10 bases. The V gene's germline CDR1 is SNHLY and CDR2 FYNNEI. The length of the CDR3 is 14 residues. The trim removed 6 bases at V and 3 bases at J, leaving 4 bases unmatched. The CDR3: CASSPGLAEETQYF. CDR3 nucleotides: TGTGCCAGCAGCCCCGGACTAGCGGAAGAGACCCAGTACTTC.

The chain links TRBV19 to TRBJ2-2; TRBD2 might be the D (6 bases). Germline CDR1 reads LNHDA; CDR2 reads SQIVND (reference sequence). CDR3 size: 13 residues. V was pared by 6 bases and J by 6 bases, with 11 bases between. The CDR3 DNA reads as TGTGCCAGTAGAAATCCGGGAGCCGGGGAGCTGTTTTTT. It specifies CASRNPGAGELFF.

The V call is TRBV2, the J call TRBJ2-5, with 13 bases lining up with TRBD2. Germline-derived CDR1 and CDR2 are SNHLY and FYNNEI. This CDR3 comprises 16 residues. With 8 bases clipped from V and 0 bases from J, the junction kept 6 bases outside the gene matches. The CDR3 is CASSEGLAGDQETQYF. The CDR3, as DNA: TGTGCCAGCTCCGAAGGACTAGCGGGGGACCAAGAGACCCAGTACTTC.

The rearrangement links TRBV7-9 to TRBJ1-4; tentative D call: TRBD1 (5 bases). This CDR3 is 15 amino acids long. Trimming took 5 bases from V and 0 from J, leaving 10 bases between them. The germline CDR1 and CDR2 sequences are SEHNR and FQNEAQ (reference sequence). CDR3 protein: CASSPTGATNEKLFF. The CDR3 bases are TGTGCCAGCAGCCCCACAGGTGCAACTAATGAAAAACTGTTTTTT.

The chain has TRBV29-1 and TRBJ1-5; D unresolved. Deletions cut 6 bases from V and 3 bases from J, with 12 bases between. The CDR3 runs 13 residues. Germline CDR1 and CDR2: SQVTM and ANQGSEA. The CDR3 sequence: CSVGGPYNQPQHF. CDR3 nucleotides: TGCAGCGTCGGCGGGCCTTACAATCAGCCCCAGCATTTT.

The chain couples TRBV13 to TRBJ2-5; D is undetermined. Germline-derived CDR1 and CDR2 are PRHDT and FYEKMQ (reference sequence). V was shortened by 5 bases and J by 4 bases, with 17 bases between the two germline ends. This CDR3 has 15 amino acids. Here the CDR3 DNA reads TGTGCCAGCAGCATCCGCCCAGAAGCAGGAGAGACCCAGTACTTC. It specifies CASSIRPEAGETQYF.

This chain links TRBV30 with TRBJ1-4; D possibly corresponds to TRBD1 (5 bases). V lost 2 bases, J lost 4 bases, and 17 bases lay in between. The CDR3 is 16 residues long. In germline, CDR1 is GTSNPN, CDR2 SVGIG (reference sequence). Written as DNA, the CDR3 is TGTGCCTGGAGTCTCCCGGAAAGGGGAAATAATGAAAAACTGTTTTTT. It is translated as CAWSLPERGNNEKLFF.

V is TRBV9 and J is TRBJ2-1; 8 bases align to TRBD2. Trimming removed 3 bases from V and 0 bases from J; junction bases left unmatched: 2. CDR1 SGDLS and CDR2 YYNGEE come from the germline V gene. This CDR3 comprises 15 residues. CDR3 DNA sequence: TGTGCCAGCAGCGCCGCGGGGGGCTCCTACAATGAGCAGTTCTTC. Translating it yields CASSAAGGSYNEQFF.

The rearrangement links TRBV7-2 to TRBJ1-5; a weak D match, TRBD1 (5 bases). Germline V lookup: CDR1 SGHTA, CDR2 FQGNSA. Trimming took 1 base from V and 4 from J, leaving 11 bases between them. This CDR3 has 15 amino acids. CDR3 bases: TGTGCCAGCAGCTTAGGCGGCCGGGGGAATCAGCCCCAGCATTTT. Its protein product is CASSLGGRGNQPQHF.